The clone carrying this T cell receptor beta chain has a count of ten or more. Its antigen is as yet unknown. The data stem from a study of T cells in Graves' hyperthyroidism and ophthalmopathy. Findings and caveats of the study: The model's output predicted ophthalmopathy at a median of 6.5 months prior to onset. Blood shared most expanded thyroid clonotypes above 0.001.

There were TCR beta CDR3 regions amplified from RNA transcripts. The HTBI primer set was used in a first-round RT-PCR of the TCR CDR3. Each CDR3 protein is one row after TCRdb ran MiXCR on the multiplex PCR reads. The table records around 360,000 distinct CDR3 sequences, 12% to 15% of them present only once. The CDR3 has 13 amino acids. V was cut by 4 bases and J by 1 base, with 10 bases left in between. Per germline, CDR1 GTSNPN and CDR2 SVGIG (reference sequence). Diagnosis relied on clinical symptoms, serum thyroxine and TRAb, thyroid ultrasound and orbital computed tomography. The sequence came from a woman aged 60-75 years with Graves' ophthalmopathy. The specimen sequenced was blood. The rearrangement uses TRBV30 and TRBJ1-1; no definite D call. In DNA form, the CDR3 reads TGTGCCTGGAATTCCGGGTGGAACACTGAAGCTTTCTTT. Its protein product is CAWNSGWNTEAFF.